What follows is one T cell receptor beta chain and its context. This entry comes from a study of control samples from healthy donors and cancer patients. Here immunoSEQ multiplex PCR was the method, and the copy in TCRdb shows in-frame clones only, minus some. The sample contains over 100,000 clones, around nine tenths of which appear only once. This CDR3 region has 18 residues. CDR1 SNHLY and CDR2 FYNNEI come from the germline V gene. Trimming shortened V by 7 bases and J by 0 bases, and 22 bases separated the two germline ends. The rearrangement uses TRBV2 and TRBJ1-3; TRBD1 might be the D (6 bases). The clonotype was recovered from a human donor in good health. The donor label of this sample is uncertain. Material: blood. CDR3 region: CASTRGAGVLTSGNTIYF. The CDR3 DNA reads as TGTGCCAGCACCCGTGGGGCAGGGGTCTTGACCTCTGGAAACACCATATATTTT.